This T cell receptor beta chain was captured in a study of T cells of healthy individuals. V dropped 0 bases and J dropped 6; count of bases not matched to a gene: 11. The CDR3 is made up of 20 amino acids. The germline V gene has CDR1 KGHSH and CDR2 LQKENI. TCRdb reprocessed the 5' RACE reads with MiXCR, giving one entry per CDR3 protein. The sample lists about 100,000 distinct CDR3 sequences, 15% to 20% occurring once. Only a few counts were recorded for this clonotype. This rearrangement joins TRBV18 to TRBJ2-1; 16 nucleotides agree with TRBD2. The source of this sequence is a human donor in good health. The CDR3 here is CASSPPLGLAGGLRGNEQFF. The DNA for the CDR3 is TGTGCCAGCTCACCACCGTTGGGACTAGCGGGGGGGCTGCGAGGCAATGAGCAGTTCTTC.